These 30 T cell receptor beta chains originate from one sample sequenced in a study of metastatic and nonmetastatic thyroid tumors (dated by TCRdb to the early 2020s). The receptor library was made with PCR. Sequencing was performed on an Illumina HiSeq 4000. TCRdb redid the processing of the public reads, applying fastp at Q25 and MiXCR, and retained in-frame beta chains. For this sample the table gives about 39,000 clones, of which approximately 19% were detected only once. The ten largest clones take up 18% of the sample. Before undergoing thyroid surgery, none of the patients had been given any kind of treatment. The sequenced sample consisted of blood. These receptors all stem from a female donor with papillary thyroid cancer or a benign thyroid nodule (not recorded which). Some clones in this sample may be carry-over from other donors' samples.

This chain uses TRBV27 with TRBJ2-2; possible D gene TRBD2, 7 bases. The CDR3 is 16 residues long. CDR1 MNHEY and CDR2 SMNVEV come from the germline V gene (reference sequence). V dropped 3 bases and J dropped 5 bases, with 16 bases sitting between them. CDR3 region: CASSLTSGGWTGELFF. Written as DNA, the CDR3 is TGTGCCAGCAGTTTGACGTCGGGGGGCTGGACCGGGGAGCTGTTTTTT.

This clone was detected many times. This chain uses TRBV27 with TRBJ2-6; no reliable D call. V was shortened by 6 bases and J by 0 bases, with 15 bases between the two germline ends. The CDR3 length is 17 residues. In germline, CDR1 is MNHEY, CDR2 SMNVEV (reference sequence). CDR3 nucleotides: TGTGCCAGCAGCAAAGGTGAAGGTTTCTCTGGGGCCAACGTCCTGACTTTC. It specifies CASSKGEGFSGANVLTF.

This clone counts as medium-sized. The genes are TRBV12-3 or TRBV12-4 and TRBJ1-5; D may be TRBD1 (6 bases). This CDR3 region has 13 residues. With 4 bases removed from V and 4 bases from J, the gap between germline ends came to 8 bases. The CDR3 is CASSYRENQPQHF. CDR3 DNA sequence: TGTGCCAGCAGTTACAGGGAAAATCAGCCCCAGCATTTT.

The CDR3 region has the DNA TGTGCCAGCAGCTTAAGGCTAAAGGTGGGATCCTACGAGCAGTACTTC. Translation gives CASSLRLKVGSYEQYF. The chain is built from TRBV13 and TRBJ2-7; the D is unclear. Looked up from germline, CDR1 is PRHDT and CDR2 is FYEKMQ (reference sequence). This CDR3 comprises 16 residues. The V end was cut by 2 bases, the J end by 1 base, with 15 bases between.

Ten or more counts support this clone. J is TRBJ2-7 and V is TRBV13; D is ambiguous. Germline V gene sequence: CDR1 PRHDT, CDR2 FYEKMQ (reference sequence). Trimming stripped 1 base from V and 5 bases from J, with 6 bases between. This CDR3 is built from 12 residues. In nucleotides, the CDR3 is TGTGCCAGCAGCTTAGATCTCGACGAGCAGTACTTC. Its translation: CASSLDLDEQYF. Full variable domain (rest looked up from reference TRBV13 and TRBJ2-7): AAGVIQSPRHLIKEKRETATLKCYPIPRHDTVYWYQQGPGQDPQFLISFYEKMQSDKGSIPDRFSAQQFSDYHSELNMSSLELGDSALYFCASSLDLDEQYFGPGTRLTVT.

In its sample, this clone was seen a few times. A read error is possible here, since a much larger clone lies one base away. The CDR3 carries no conserved terminal phenylalanine or tryptophan, so it likely arises from a read error. The chain links TRBV20-1 to TRBJ1-1, with TRBD1 identical over 10 bases. The CDR3 runs to 14 residues. The germline V gene has CDR1 DFQATT and CDR2 SNEGSKA (reference sequence). The V and J ends lost 0 bases and 9 bases, in that order; junction bases with no gene match: 7. The CDR3 DNA follows: TGCAGTGCTAGAGATTCGGGACAGGGGTTGCAAGCTTTCCTT. It encodes CSARDSGQGLQAFL.

This clone was seen many times. The chain joins TRBV12-3 or TRBV12-4 to TRBJ1-1; 10 nucleotides line up with TRBD1. The CDR3 is 16 amino acids. V gave up 1 base and J gave up 4 bases; unmatched junction bases: 6. CDR3 DNA sequence: TGTGCCAGCAGTTTAGTGGGGGACAGGGGTGGCACTGAAGCTTTCTTT. Translation: CASSLVGDRGGTEAFF.

The J gene is TRBJ1-1, the V gene TRBV4-1; no clear D. CDR1 MGHRA and CDR2 YSYEKL come from the germline V gene. Between the trimmed V and J ends, which lost 0 bases and 4 bases, there was a span of 9 bases. The CDR3 runs to 14 residues. The CDR3 loop reads CASSQDILPTEAFF. The CDR3 coding sequence is TGCGCCAGCAGCCAAGATATTCTTCCCACTGAAGCTTTCTTT.

Concerning this clone: A single base separates this from a much larger clone, so it may be a read error. The J gene is TRBJ2-1, the V gene TRBV7-3; D could derive from TRBD1 or TRBD2 (5 bases each). The CDR3 extends over 15 amino acids. V was trimmed by 2 bases and J by 5 bases, leaving 13 bases between them. Germline CDR1 and CDR2: SGHTA and FQGTGA. The CDR3, as DNA: TGTGCCAGCAGCTTACGTCGGGGCGTGAACAATGAGCAGTTCTTC. Protein sequence: CASSLRRGVNNEQFF.

This clone appeared many times. A clone one base away is much larger, so this may be a read error. V is TRBV28 and J is TRBJ1-5; 8 positions agree with TRBD1. The CDR3 has 18 residues. The J segment lost 0 bases and the V segment lost 4 bases, leaving 11 bases of the junction unmatched. Germline CDR1 reads MDHEN; CDR2 reads SYDVKM. As DNA, the CDR3 is TGTGCCAGCAGTTCCCCGGGACAGGTAGCGATTAGCAATCAGCCCCAGCATTTT. It yields the protein CASSSPGQVAISNQPQHF.

This clone was counted a few times. Germline is not matched at one junction end, which may reflect a read error. The rearrangement joins TRBV28 to TRBJ2-5; 7 nucleotides match TRBD1. Per the germline V gene, CDR1 is MDHEN and CDR2 is SYDVKM. This CDR3 contains 15 residues. In DNA, the CDR3 is TGTGCCAGCAGACTACAGGGGTCTCCGAAAGATACCCAGTACTTC. Its protein product is CASRLQGSPKDTQYF.

This clone has ten or more counts. The same CDR3 is also encoded by other DNA sequences in this sample. The chain links TRBV5-1 to TRBJ2-4; maybe TRBD2 (6 bases). The CDR3 contains 16 residues. CDR1 and CDR2 (germline): SGHRS, YFSETQ. The V end lost 4 bases, the J end lost 1 base, and 15 bases lay between the germline ends. The CDR3 bases are TGCGCCAGCAGCACCCGACTAGAAGGGGCCAAAAACATTCAGTACTTC. It yields the protein CASSTRLEGAKNIQYF.

Sample share makes this clone medium-sized. The chain employs TRBV20-1 and TRBJ2-7; 9 positions match TRBD2. This CDR3 spans 14 amino acids. Looked up from germline, CDR1 is DFQATT and CDR2 is SNEGSKA (reference sequence). V shed 1 base and J 3 bases; nucleotides not matched to a gene: 4. The CDR3 coding sequence is TGCAGTGCTAGAGTGGGGACTAGCTACTACGAGCAGTACTTC. This codes for CSARVGTSYYEQYF.

In this sample, this clone turned up many times. The rearrangement joins TRBV20-1 to TRBJ1-2; D possibly corresponds to TRBD1 (5 bases). This CDR3 spans 11 amino acids. The ends were cut back, 5 bases at V and 7 bases at J, with 11 bases in the middle. The germline gives CDR1 DFQATT, CDR2 SNEGSKA (reference sequence). The CDR3 coding sequence is TGCAGTGCTTCAAACGGGGGTGGCTACACCTTC. It translates to CSASNGGGYTF.

This clone was detected many times. This rearrangement joins TRBV20-1 to TRBJ2-7, with 7 bases matching TRBD2. Trimming took 5 bases from V and 4 from J; bases not matched to a gene: 8. The germline CDR1 and CDR2 sequences are DFQATT and SNEGSKA (reference sequence). The CDR3 has 13 residues. In DNA form, the CDR3 reads TGCAGTGCTCCCTCTAGCGGCACTTACGAGCAGTACTTC. This encodes CSAPSSGTYEQYF.

This clone was detected many times. V gene TRBV12-5 combines with J gene TRBJ2-5; maybe TRBD1 (5 bases). Germline V gene sequence: CDR1 LGHNT, CDR2 FRNRAP. There are 13 residues in the CDR3. Trimming pared 6 bases from V and 1 base from J, leaving 9 bases between. CDR3 nucleotide sequence: TGTGCTAGTGGGCGGACACCCCAAGAGACCCAGTACTTC. Amino acid sequence: CASGRTPQETQYF.

The V and J genes are TRBV11-2 and TRBJ1-5; 7 bases agree with TRBD1. Unmatched junction bases numbered 11, after V lost 5 bases and J lost 4 bases. This CDR3 has 16 amino acids. CDR1 and CDR2 from the germline V gene are SGHAT and FQNNGV. The CDR3 region has the DNA TGTGCCAGCAGCCCTTACCCCGGGACAGATAATCAGCCCCAGCATTTT. It is translated as CASSPYPGTDNQPQHF.

The table lists this clone with many counts. This rearrangement joins TRBV19 to TRBJ2-3; TRBD1 aligns across 9 bases. After removal of 10 bases from V and 6 bases from J, the junction contained 14 bases not matched to a gene. The CDR3 totals 15 residues. Germline-derived CDR1 and CDR2 are LNHDA and SQIVND (reference sequence). CDR3 coding DNA: TGTGCCACCGGTGGAATACAGGGGGCGACGGATACGCAGTATTTT. Translation: CATGGIQGATDTQYF.

This clone appeared many times. V and J are TRBV13 and TRBJ2-3; D is ambiguous. Germline lookup yields CDR1 PRHDT and CDR2 FYEKMQ (reference sequence). V was trimmed by 8 bases and J by 2 bases, leaving 8 bases between them. The CDR3 runs 12 residues. Written as DNA, the CDR3 is TGTGCCAGCGGCGGAGCCACAGATACGCAGTATTTT. Amino acid sequence: CASGGATDTQYF. The entire variable domain, with the rest obtained from reference TRBV13 and TRBJ2-3, is as follows: AAGVIQSPRHLIKEKRETATLKCYPIPRHDTVYWYQQGPGQDPQFLISFYEKMQSDKGSIPDRFSAQQFSDYHSELNMSSLELGDSALYFCASGGATDTQYFGPGTRLTVL.

This clone was recorded many times. The rearrangement uses TRBV7-2 and TRBJ1-5, with D possibly being TRBD1 (5 bases). Germline V gene sequence: CDR1 SGHTA, CDR2 FQGNSA. V gave up 2 bases and J gave up 6 bases, with 14 bases separating them. This CDR3 has 15 residues. The CDR3 loop is CASSLFAGVGQPQHF. CDR3 nucleotides: TGTGCCAGCAGCTTATTTGCGGGGGTGGGTCAGCCCCAGCATTTT.

Regarding this clone: This clone may be a read error of a much larger clone one base away. The rearrangement uses TRBV12-3 or TRBV12-4 and TRBJ1-5, with D maybe TRBD1 (5 bases). This CDR3 has 14 amino acids. CDR3 sequence (DNA): TGTGCCGGCAGTTTAGGAGGGGTGATTCAGCCCCAGCATTTT. The encoded protein is CAGSLGGVIQPQHF.

This clone was seen ten or more times. The V call is TRBV20-1, the J call TRBJ2-7, with TRBD1 identical over 7 bases. Germline CDR1 reads DFQATT; CDR2 reads SNEGSKA (reference sequence). The CDR3 totals 15 residues. J lost 6 bases, V lost 1 base, and 12 bases had no gene match. The CDR3 nucleotides read TGCAGTGCTAGAGTCACCGGGACAGATGTCTCCGAGCAGTACTTC. This gives the protein CSARVTGTDVSEQYF.

The CDR3 sequence is CASSLRGPGELFF. Written as DNA, the CDR3 is TGCGCCAGCAGCTTGAGGGGCCCCGGGGAGCTGTTTTTT. The genes are TRBV5-1 and TRBJ2-2; perhaps TRBD1 as D (5 bases). Germline CDR1 is SGHRS and CDR2 is YFSETQ. CDR3 length: 13 residues. Trimming pared 1 base from V and 6 bases from J, leaving 7 bases between. The full variable domain, completed using reference TRBV5-1 and TRBJ2-2, is KAGVTQTPRYLIKTRGQQVTLSCSPISGHRSVSWYQQTPGQGLQFLFEYFSETQRNKGNFPGRFSGRQFSNSRSEMNVSTLELGDSALYLCASSLRGPGELFFGEGSRLTVL.

Concerning this clone itself: One end of the junction is discordant with germline, which a read error may explain. The chain uses TRBV6-2 or TRBV6-3 and TRBJ1-6; D perhaps matches TRBD1 (5 bases). CDR1 MNHEY and CDR2 SVGEGT come from the germline V gene. The CDR3 contains 13 residues. The DNA for the CDR3 is TGTGCCAGCAGGTACAGGACTGATTCACCCCTCTACTTT. It yields the protein CASRYRTDSPLYF.

At least ten counts were recorded for this clone. This sequence joins TRBV11-2 and TRBJ1-1, with D uncertain. CDR1 is SGHAT, CDR2 FQNNGV, per germline. The CDR3 length is 14 residues. Trimming took 5 bases from V and 0 from J, leaving 10 bases between them. The CDR3 DNA is TGTGCCAGCAGCACCGCGACGGTGAACACTGAAGCTTTCTTT. Residues: CASSTATVNTEAFF.

In its sample, this clone was seen many times. The V and J genes are TRBV12-3 or TRBV12-4 and TRBJ2-4, with no clear D. The CDR3 extends over 11 amino acids. Trimming removed 4 bases from V and 8 bases from J, with 6 bases in between. CDR3 bases: TGTGCCAGCAGTTATAGGGACATTCAGTACTTC. Translated: CASSYRDIQYF.

There are many counts of this clone. The chain carries TRBV28 and TRBJ1-5; possibly TRBD1 for D (5 bases). CDR1 and CDR2 (germline): MDHEN, SYDVKM. This CDR3 has 15 amino acids. Between the trimmed V and J ends, which lost 6 bases and 5 bases, there was a span of 17 bases. The CDR3 sequence is CASRPQIGGHQPQHF. Written as DNA, the CDR3 is TGTGCCAGCAGACCCCAAATTGGGGGACATCAGCCCCAGCATTTT.

This clone was counted many times. A much larger clone lies a single base off, so this may be a read error. V and J are TRBV24-1 and TRBJ2-2; possibly TRBD2 for D (5 bases). The germline CDR1 and CDR2 sequences are KGHDR and SFDVKD. V lost 8 bases and J 4 bases, leaving 13 bases between the germline ends. This CDR3 spans 14 amino acids. CDR3 loop: CATISGRGTGELFF. In DNA, the CDR3 is TGTGCCACCATAAGCGGCCGGGGCACCGGGGAGCTGTTTTTT.

This clone appeared many times. The chain uses TRBV20-1 and TRBJ1-6; D unresolved. The CDR3 is 13 amino acids. Germline CDR1 reads DFQATT; CDR2 reads SNEGSKA (reference sequence). Trimming took 7 bases from V and 10 from J, leaving 17 bases between them. DNA for the CDR3: TGCAGTGTTACGGGTTCAGCTCTGTCACCCCTCCACTTT. It translates to CSVTGSALSPLHF.

The table lists this clone with many counts. J is TRBJ2-1 and V is TRBV6-2 or TRBV6-3; TRBD2 matches 16 bases. The CDR3 sequence is 17 residues long. Germline CDR1 is MNHEY and CDR2 is SVGEGT. Germline trimming cut 6 bases from V and 1 base from J; bases unmatched to any gene: 3. The CDR3 spells CASRGLAGGFSYNEQFF. The CDR3, as DNA: TGTGCCAGCAGGGGACTAGCGGGAGGGTTTTCCTACAATGAGCAGTTCTTC.